Listed here is a single T cell receptor (beta chain). Its antigen is unidentified. The data were taken from a study of T cell responses to AZD1222 COVID-19 vaccine. Study-level points and caveats: The study sampled repertoires only after the peak T cell response. Donor demographics were predominantly white British with a female majority; clonal diversity may be underestimated. Spike as a whole was targeted by vaccine-associated CD4 TCRs, dominant at 160-218 and 743-854.

This CDR3 has 15 amino acids. Germline CDR1 and CDR2: MNHNS and SASEGT. V was pared by 1 base and J by 6 bases, with 15 bases between. Analyses pooled second doses at about 4 or about 12 weeks. Profiling relied on immunoSEQ multiplex PCR, and the TCRdb table lists in-frame clones only, not all of them. The repertoire holds tens of thousands of clones, with under 95% as singletons. The sequencing here drew on peripheral blood, taken 28 days after the second AZD1222 dose. V usage is TRBV6-1 and J usage is TRBJ1-1, with D hard to call. This receptor was taken from an adult who received the AZD1222 COVID-19 vaccine. In nucleotides, the CDR3 is TGTGCCAGCAGTGAAGTGGGAAGTAGGACCGCTGAAGCTTTCTTT. Translated, it gives CASSEVGSRTAEAFF.